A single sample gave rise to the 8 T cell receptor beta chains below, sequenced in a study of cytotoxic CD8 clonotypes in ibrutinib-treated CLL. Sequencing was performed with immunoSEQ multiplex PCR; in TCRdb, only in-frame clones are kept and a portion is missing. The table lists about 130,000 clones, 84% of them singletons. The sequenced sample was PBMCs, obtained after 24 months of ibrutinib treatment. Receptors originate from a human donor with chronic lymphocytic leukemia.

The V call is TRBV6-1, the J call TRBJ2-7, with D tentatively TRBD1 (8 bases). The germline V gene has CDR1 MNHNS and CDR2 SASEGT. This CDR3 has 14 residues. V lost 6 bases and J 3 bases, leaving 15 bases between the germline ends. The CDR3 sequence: CASSVQGGVYEQYF. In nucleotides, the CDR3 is TGTGCCAGCAGCGTACAGGGGGGGGTCTACGAGCAGTACTTC.

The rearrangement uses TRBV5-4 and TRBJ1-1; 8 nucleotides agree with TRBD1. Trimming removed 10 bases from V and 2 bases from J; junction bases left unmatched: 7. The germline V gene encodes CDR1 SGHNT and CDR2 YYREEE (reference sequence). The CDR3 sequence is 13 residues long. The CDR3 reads CAARTGRNTEAFF. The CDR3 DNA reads TGTGCCGCCAGGACAGGGAGAAACACTGAAGCTTTCTTT.

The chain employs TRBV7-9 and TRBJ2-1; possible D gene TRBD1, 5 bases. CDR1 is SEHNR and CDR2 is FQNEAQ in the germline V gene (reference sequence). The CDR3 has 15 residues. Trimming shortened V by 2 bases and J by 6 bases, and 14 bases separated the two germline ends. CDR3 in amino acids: CASSLPGSRGNEQFF. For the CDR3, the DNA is TGTGCCAGCAGCTTACCGGGTTCTAGGGGCAATGAGCAGTTCTTC. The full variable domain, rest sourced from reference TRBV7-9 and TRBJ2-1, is DTGVSQNPRHKITKRGQNVTFRCDPISEHNRLYWYRQTLGQGPEFLTYFQNEAQLEKSRLLSDRFSAERPKGSFSTLEIQRTEQGDSAMYLCASSLPGSRGNEQFFGPGTRLTVL.

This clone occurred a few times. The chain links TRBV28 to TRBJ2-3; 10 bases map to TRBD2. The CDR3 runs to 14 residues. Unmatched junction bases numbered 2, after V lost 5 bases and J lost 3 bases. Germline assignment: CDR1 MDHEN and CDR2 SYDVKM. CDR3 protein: CASSKRGGTDTQYF. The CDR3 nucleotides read TGTGCCAGCAGTAAGCGGGGGGGAACAGATACGCAGTATTTT.

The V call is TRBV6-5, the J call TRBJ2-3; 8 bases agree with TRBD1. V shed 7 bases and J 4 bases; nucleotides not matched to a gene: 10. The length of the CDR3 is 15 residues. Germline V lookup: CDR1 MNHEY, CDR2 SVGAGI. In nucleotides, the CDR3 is TGTGCCAGCAAGATGACCAGGGGGCGCGCAGATACGCAGTATTTT. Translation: CASKMTRGRADTQYF.

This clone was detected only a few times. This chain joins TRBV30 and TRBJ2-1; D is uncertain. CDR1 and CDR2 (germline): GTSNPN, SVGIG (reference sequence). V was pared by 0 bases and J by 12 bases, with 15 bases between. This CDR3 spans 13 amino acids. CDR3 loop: CAWSVRSGQRQFF. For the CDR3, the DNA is TGTGCCTGGAGTGTACGGTCCGGGCAGCGGCAGTTCTTC.

CDR3 DNA: TGTGCCAGCTCACCACAAGGACAGGGGAACACTGAAGCTTTCTTT. As protein: CASSPQGQGNTEAFF. The rearrangement joins TRBV18 to TRBJ1-1, with TRBD1 matching 8 bases. This CDR3 is 15 amino acids long. CDR1 is KGHSH and CDR2 is LQKENI in the germline V gene. The V and J ends lost 1 base and 1 base, in that order; junction bases with no gene match: 2.

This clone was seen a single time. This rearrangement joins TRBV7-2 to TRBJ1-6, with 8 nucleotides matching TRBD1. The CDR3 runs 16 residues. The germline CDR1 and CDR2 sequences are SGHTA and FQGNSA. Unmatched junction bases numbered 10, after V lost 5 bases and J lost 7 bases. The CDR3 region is CASSPLGQGGNSPLHF. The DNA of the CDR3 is TGTGCCAGCAGCCCCCTTGGACAGGGTGGCAATTCACCCCTCCACTTT.